This is a list of T cell receptor beta chains from one sample in a study of T-cell reconstitution after alpha-beta-depleted transplantation in children. Each CDR3 protein is one row after TCRdb ran MiXCR on the PCR reads. The profile shows 200,000 to 250,000 distinct CDR3 sequences, roughly a tenth of them singletons. Here the sequenced sample was PBMCs from the stem cell graft donor, taken from the stem cell graft. The receptor source for this set is a human donor who donated a stem cell graft to a child with acute lymphoblastic leukemia. Both conserved end residues are part of each CDR3.

V gene	J gene	CDR3 protein
TRBV7-9	TRBJ2-3	CASSLEAAGASTDTQYF
TRBV5-6	TRBJ1-1	CASRLQGNTEAFF
TRBV7-2	TRBJ2-1	CASSHGTSGGAQVNEQFF
TRBV11-2	TRBJ2-3	CASSWQQAGGRDTQYF
TRBV5-4	TRBJ1-1	CASILGTELTEAFF
TRBV9	TRBJ1-3	CASSGTTGNSGNTIYF
TRBV21-1	TRBJ1-2	CASSFWVISGYTF
TRBV6-4	TRBJ2-2	CASSDGCANTGELFF
TRBV6-2/TRBV6-3	TRBJ2-7	CASSTVGRYEQYF
TRBV19	TRBJ2-7	CASSMGTDFSYEQYF
TRBV11-2	TRBJ1-1	CASSLTGEEAFF
TRBV20-1	TRBJ2-7	CSATVSSISYEQYF
TRBV5-6	TRBJ2-5	CASSLPRVQETQYF
TRBV29-1	TRBJ2-1	CSVDGASSGPYNEQFF
TRBV2	TRBJ1-6	CASNFRDRGPYNSPLHF
TRBV19	TRBJ1-2	CASTTGGSWDYGYTF
TRBV20-1	TRBJ1-1	CSARDSGTEAFF
TRBV7-9	TRBJ1-4	CASSQTGTVEKLFF
TRBV12-3/TRBV12-4	TRBJ2-7	CASSPGTTYEQYF
TRBV7-8	TRBJ1-6	CASSLAKRGPRGSPLHF
TRBV12-3/TRBV12-4	TRBJ2-2	CASRTTYPPDTHTGELFF
TRBV6-2/TRBV6-3	TRBJ2-2	CASSYTTMITSGGANTGELFF
TRBV6-1	TRBJ1-1	CASSATVDDRGEAFF
TRBV6-4	TRBJ2-1	CASSPSSGGYNEQFF
TRBV12-3/TRBV12-4	TRBJ1-1	CASSSYTEAFF
TRBV6-1	TRBJ2-2	CASQPGQANTGELFF
TRBV30	TRBJ1-3	CAWIRGVATGNTIYF
TRBV4-2	TRBJ1-1	CASGQTENTEAFF
TRBV7-9	TRBJ1-2	CASSFGGGVYGYTF
TRBV20-1	TRBJ1-4	CSARSDNGKLFF
TRBV9	TRBJ2-7	CASSVRGGYEQYF